Sequencing of this TCR beta chain was carried out in a study of cytomegalovirus exposure and HLA in healthy donors. PCR was performed using 60 Vbeta and 13 Jbeta primers. The protocol was immunoSEQ multiplex PCR, while the TCRdb copy is restricted to in-frame clones and leaves out a portion. The sample shows some 200,000 clones, approximately 70% of them seen only once. This clone was counted only a few times. Trimming removed 7 bases at V and 7 bases at J, with 8 bases between. This CDR3 contains 9 residues. Germline assignment: CDR1 DFQATT and CDR2 SNEGSKA (reference sequence). The chain is built from TRBV20-1 and TRBJ2-7; D might be TRBD2 (5 bases). Sequences were obtained from PBMCs. This TCR came from a man aged 35-49 years in good health and CMV-seropositive. CDR3 in DNA: TGCAGTGGAGGGTGGGAGCAGTACTTC. This translates into CSGGWEQYF.